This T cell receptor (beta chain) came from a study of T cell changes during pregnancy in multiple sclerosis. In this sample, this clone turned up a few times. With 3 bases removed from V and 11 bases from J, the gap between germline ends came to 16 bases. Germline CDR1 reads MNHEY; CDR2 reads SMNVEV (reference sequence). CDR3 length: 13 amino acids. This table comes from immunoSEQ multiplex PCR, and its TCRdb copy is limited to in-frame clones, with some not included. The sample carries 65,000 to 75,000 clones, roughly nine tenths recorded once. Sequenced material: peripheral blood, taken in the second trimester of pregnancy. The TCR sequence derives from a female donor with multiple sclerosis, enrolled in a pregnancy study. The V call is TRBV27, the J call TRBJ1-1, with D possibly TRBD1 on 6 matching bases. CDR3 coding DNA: TGTGCCAGCAGTTTGGGGGGGGCCCCTCTCGCTTTCTTT. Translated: CASSLGGAPLAFF.